The source of this T cell receptor beta chain is a study of T-cell memory formation after mild COVID-19. Across the study: Clustering of TCRs was largely donor specific.

5'RACE primed from the constant segment yielded TCR alpha and TCR beta cDNA libraries bearing sample barcodes and UMIs. TCRdb reprocessed the 5' RACE reads with MiXCR, giving one entry per CDR3 protein. Of a few hundred thousand distinct CDR3 sequences listed, around a quarter were seen once; the top ten hold around 12%. Trimming took 4 bases from V and 2 from J, leaving 13 bases between them. CDR3 length: 15 amino acids. Germline V gene data show CDR1 as SGHRS and CDR2 as YFSETQ. General study results and limits: Most CD4+ clones that shrank were in CM and EM, while CD8+ ones turned up in EMRA. Day 15 to 85 contractors were CD4/CD8 balanced; later expanders leaned CD4+.

A note on this clonotype: Its antigen remains unknown.

The clonotype originates from an adult woman who had mild COVID-19 (a few samples of this study predate the infection). Cell type and time point are not known. Sample: PBMCs or a T cell subset sorted from them (not recorded which). The J gene is TRBJ1-5, the V gene TRBV5-1, with a weak D call TRBD1 (5 bases). CDR3 residues: CASSPGTVGNQPQHF. Written as DNA, the CDR3 is TGCGCCAGCAGCCCGGGGACTGTGGGCAATCAGCCCCAGCATTTT.